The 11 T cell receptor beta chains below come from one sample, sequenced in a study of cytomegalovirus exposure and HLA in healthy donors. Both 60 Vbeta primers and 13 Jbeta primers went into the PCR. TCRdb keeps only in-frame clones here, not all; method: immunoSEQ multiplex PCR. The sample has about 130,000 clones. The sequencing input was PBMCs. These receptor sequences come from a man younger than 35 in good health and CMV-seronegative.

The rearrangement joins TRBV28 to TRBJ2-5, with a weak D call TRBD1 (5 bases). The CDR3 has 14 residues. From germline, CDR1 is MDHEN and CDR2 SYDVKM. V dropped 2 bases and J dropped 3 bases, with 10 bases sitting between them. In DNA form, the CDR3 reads TGTGCCAGCAGTTTAAGTCTCAGGGAAGAGACCCAGTACTTC. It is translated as CASSLSLREETQYF.

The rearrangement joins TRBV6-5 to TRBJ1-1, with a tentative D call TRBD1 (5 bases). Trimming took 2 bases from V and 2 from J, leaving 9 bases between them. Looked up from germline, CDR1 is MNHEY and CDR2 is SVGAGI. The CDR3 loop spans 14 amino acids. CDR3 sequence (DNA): TGTGCCAGCAGTTACAGGGGTACTAACACTGAAGCTTTCTTT. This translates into CASSYRGTNTEAFF.

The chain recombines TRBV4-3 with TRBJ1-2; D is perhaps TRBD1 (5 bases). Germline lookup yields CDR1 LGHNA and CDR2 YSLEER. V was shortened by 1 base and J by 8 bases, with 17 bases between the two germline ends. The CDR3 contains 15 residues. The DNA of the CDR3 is TGCGCCAGCAGCCAAGCGGGAGGGGTGGTAGGAGGCTACACCTTC. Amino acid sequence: CASSQAGGVVGGYTF.

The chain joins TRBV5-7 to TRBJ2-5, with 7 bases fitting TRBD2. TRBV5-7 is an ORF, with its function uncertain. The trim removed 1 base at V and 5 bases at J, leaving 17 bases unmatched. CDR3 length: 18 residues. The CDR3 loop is CASSLFPLGSGSQETQYF. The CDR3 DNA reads TGTGCCAGCAGCTTGTTCCCCTTGGGTAGCGGGTCGCAGGAGACCCAGTACTTC.

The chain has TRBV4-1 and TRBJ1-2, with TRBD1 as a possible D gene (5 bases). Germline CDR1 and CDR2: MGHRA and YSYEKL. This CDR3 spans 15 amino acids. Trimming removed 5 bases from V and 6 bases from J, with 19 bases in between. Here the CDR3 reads CASSGNPQGVNGYTF. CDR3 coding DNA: TGCGCCAGCAGCGGTAATCCCCAGGGTGTTAATGGCTACACCTTC.

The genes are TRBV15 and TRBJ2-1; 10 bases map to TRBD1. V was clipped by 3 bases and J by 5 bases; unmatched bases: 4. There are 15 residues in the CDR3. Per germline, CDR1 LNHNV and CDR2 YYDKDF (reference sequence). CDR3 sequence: CATSSRDRGNNEQFF. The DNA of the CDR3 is TGTGCCACCAGCAGTCGGGACAGGGGCAACAATGAGCAGTTCTTC.

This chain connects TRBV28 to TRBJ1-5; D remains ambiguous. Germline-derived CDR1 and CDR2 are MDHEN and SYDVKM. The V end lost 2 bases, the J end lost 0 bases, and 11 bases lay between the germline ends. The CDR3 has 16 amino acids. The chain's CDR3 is CASSLLQPYSNQPQHF. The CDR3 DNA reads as TGTGCCAGCAGTTTACTACAGCCTTATAGCAATCAGCCCCAGCATTTT.

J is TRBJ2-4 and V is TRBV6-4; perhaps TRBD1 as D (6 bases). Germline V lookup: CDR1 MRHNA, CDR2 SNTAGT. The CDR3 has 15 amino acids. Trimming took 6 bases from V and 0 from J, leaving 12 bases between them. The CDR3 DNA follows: TGTGCCAGCAGAAAAGGACAGCTAGCCAAAAACATTCAGTACTTC. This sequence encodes CASRKGQLAKNIQYF.

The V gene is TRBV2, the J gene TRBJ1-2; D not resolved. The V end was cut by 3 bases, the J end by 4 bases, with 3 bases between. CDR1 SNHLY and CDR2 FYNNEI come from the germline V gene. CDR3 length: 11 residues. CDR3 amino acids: CASSDIYGYTF. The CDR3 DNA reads TGTGCCAGCAGTGATATCTATGGCTACACCTTC.

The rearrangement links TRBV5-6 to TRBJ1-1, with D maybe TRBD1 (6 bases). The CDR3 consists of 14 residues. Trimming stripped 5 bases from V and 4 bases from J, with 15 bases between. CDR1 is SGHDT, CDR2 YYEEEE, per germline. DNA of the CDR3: TGTGCCAGCAGTCGCGGACAGTTCTCCACTGAAGCTTTCTTT. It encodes CASSRGQFSTEAFF.

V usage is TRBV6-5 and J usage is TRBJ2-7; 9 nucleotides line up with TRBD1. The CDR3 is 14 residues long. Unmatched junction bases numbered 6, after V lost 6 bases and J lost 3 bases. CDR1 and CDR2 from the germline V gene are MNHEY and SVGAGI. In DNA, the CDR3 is TGTGCCAGCAGCCGGGGACAGGGTCTCTACGAGCAGTACTTC. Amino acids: CASSRGQGLYEQYF.